Listed below are T cell receptor beta chains from one sample, sequenced in a study of identical twins. TCRdb fed the 5' RACE reads into MiXCR, producing one record per CDR3 protein. Among 200,000 to 300,000 distinct CDR3 sequences listed, approximately 12% were seen once. The sample was also linked to a second study, of yellow fever vaccine responses in identical twins.

The material sequenced was memory (CD45RO+) T cells sorted from blood. These receptors came from a woman between 18 and 29 years old in good health. Both conserved end residues are part of each CDR3.

V gene	J gene	CDR3 protein
TRBV27	TRBJ2-7	CASSPDVWGGTEQYF
TRBV11-2	TRBJ2-5	CASSPYQGLARGEKTQYF
TRBV3-1	TRBJ2-1	CASSPSGVIYNEQFF
TRBV29-1	TRBJ1-1	CSVTGTLNTEAFF
TRBV27	TRBJ2-7	CASSPGQGAISYEQYF
TRBV2	TRBJ2-4	CASSTDWAAKNIQYF
TRBV28	TRBJ2-7	CASSTLRQFLSYEQYF
TRBV3-1	TRBJ2-7	CASSQEFREQYF
TRBV7-2	TRBJ2-7	CASSLTALAGTYEQYF
TRBV15	TRBJ2-1	CATSIDRLNEQFF
TRBV12-3/TRBV12-4	TRBJ2-5	CASSFGQETQYF
TRBV27	TRBJ2-3	CASSFEGKHSTDTQYF
TRBV18	TRBJ1-2	CASSPRRGENYGYTF
TRBV7-9	TRBJ2-7	CASSITGKSSYEQYF
TRBV27	TRBJ2-7	CASGPGQTYEQYF
TRBV11-1	TRBJ2-1	CASSSRRLAGHNEQFF
TRBV11-2	TRBJ2-3	CASSSSGYTQYF
TRBV20-1	TRBJ2-5	CSASILAGTQYF
TRBV12-5	TRBJ2-2	CASGLGTGRTGELFF
TRBV12-3/TRBV12-4	TRBJ2-2	CASIGTGELFF
TRBV28	TRBJ1-2	CASGTGALGDGYTF
TRBV20-1	TRBJ2-7	CSARDQTYEQYF
TRBV7-2	TRBJ2-2	CASSRLLTGELFF
TRBV10-3	TRBJ2-5	CAISEGGETQYF
TRBV4-1	TRBJ1-4	CPSSPDFYQKLFF
TRBV11-1	TRBJ1-1	CASSLSQGNTEAFF
TRBV20-1	TRBJ1-1	CCARDEAGGKETEAFF
TRBV3-1	TRBJ2-2	CASSPTGGTGELFF
TRBV15	TRBJ2-7	CATSREVGALYEQYF
TRBV5-6	TRBJ2-1	CASSSLGGNEQFF
TRBV4-3	TRBJ1-6	CASSQDNSLPYNSPLHF
TRBV7-8	TRBJ2-3	CASSSGTTTRDTQYF
TRBV6-2/TRBV6-3	TRBJ1-1	CASSYEGDTEAFF
TRBV28	TRBJ2-5	CASSSPLSGRKETQYF
TRBV12-3/TRBV12-4	TRBJ2-1	CASSLRVGSYNEQFF
TRBV3-1	TRBJ2-5	CASSQVAGKGTQYF
TRBV15	TRBJ2-7	CATSIRGGEQYF
TRBV6-1	TRBJ2-3	CASIPRFSTDTQYF
TRBV15	TRBJ2-3	CATSRATGSVDTQYF